The rows below give T cell receptor beta chains drawn from one sample of a study of OX40 agonist ivuxolimab in advanced cancers. Using immunoSEQ multiplex PCR, the repertoire was profiled, and TCRdb retains in-frame clones only, with some absent. The sample yields 75,000 to 90,000 clones, around 92% seen once. This material consisted of CD4+ or CD8+ T cells sorted from blood, taken in a trial of the OX40 agonist ivuxolimab. The receptors originated from an adult with an advanced solid tumor such as melanoma, head and neck, liver or kidney cancer. The CDR3 runs from the conserved cysteine through the conserved F or W. D genes are given only for firm matches. Rows may omit the clone size; those that give it use once, few, many or a size class.

len: 14; j_gene: TRBJ1-2; d_gene: TRBD1; v_gene: TRBV5-1; abundance: .; CDR3nt: TGCGCCAGCAGCTTGGCTGACAGGGGGGGCGGCTACACCTTC; CDR3aa: CASSLADRGGGYTF
len: 17; j_gene: TRBJ2-6; d_gene: .; v_gene: TRBV5-8; abundance: .; CDR3nt: TGTGCCAGCAGCTCGACCGCGTACTTCTCTGGGGCCAACGTCCTGACTTTC; CDR3aa: CASSSTAYFSGANVLTF
len: 15; j_gene: TRBJ1-3; d_gene: .; v_gene: TRBV10-3; abundance: .; CDR3nt: TGTGCCATCAGTGAGACAGGATTCTCTGGAAACACCATATATTTT; CDR3aa: CAISETGFSGNTIYF
len: 13; j_gene: TRBJ1-4; d_gene: .; v_gene: TRBV5-6; abundance: .; CDR3nt: TGTGCCAGCAGCTCCGGGCCTAATGAAAAACTGTTTTTT; CDR3aa: CASSSGPNEKLFF
len: 15; j_gene: TRBJ2-1; d_gene: .; v_gene: TRBV7-9; abundance: .; CDR3nt: TGTGCCAGCACTACCCCAGGAGCTCGAAACAATGAGCAGTTCTTC; CDR3aa: CASTTPGARNNEQFF
len: 15; j_gene: TRBJ2-7; d_gene: .; v_gene: TRBV7-6; abundance: .; CDR3nt: TGTGCCAGCAGCTCCGTCACAGGTCGGTCGGGTGAGCAGTACTTC; CDR3aa: CASSSVTGRSGEQYF
len: 13; j_gene: TRBJ1-4; d_gene: .; v_gene: TRBV6-5; abundance: .; CDR3nt: TGTGCCAGCGGATACAGGACGGATGAAAAACTGTTTTTT; CDR3aa: CASGYRTDEKLFF
len: 15; j_gene: TRBJ1-2; d_gene: .; v_gene: TRBV5-6; abundance: .; CDR3nt: TGTGCCAGCATACCCGCCGGTAGGGCCCCCTATGGCTACACCTTC; CDR3aa: CASIPAGRAPYGYTF
len: 14; j_gene: TRBJ2-7; d_gene: TRBD1; v_gene: TRBV19; abundance: .; CDR3nt: TGTGCCAGTAAGAGGGGACAGGCCGAGTACGAGCAGTACTTC; CDR3aa: CASKRGQAEYEQYF
len: 17; j_gene: TRBJ1-5; d_gene: .; v_gene: TRBV18; abundance: .; CDR3nt: TGTGCCAGCTCAGAATCATCCGGGACAAAGAGCAATCAGCCCCAGCATTTT; CDR3aa: CASSESSGTKSNQPQHF
len: 17; j_gene: TRBJ2-4; d_gene: .; v_gene: TRBV23-1; abundance: .; CDR3nt: TGCGCCAGCAGTCAATCGCTAAGGGCGGGAGCCAAAAACATTCAGTACTTC; CDR3aa: CASSQSLRAGAKNIQYF
len: 16; j_gene: TRBJ1-6; d_gene: .; v_gene: TRBV6-6; abundance: .; CDR3nt: TGTGCCAGCAGTAAATCCCCTTATGCGGTTAATTCACCCCTCCACTTT; CDR3aa: CASSKSPYAVNSPLHF
len: 15; j_gene: TRBJ2-5; d_gene: TRBD1; v_gene: TRBV27; abundance: .; CDR3nt: TGTGCCAGCAGTCCGGGGACAGACCTCCGGAAGACCCAGTACTTC; CDR3aa: CASSPGTDLRKTQYF
len: 14; j_gene: TRBJ2-7; d_gene: TRBD1; v_gene: TRBV2; abundance: .; CDR3nt: TGTGCCAGCAAACCGGGACAGGGTTCCTACGAGCAGTACTTC; CDR3aa: CASKPGQGSYEQYF
len: 16; j_gene: TRBJ1-6; d_gene: .; v_gene: TRBV2; abundance: .; CDR3nt: TGTGCCAGCAAACGGATAGGTGGGGCAGGGAATTCACCCCTCCACTTT; CDR3aa: CASKRIGGAGNSPLHF
len: 14; j_gene: TRBJ1-6; d_gene: .; v_gene: TRBV18; abundance: .; CDR3nt: TGTGCCAGCTCACCAATTGGAGGGGGATCACCCCTCCACTTT; CDR3aa: CASSPIGGGSPLHF
len: 12; j_gene: TRBJ2-5; d_gene: .; v_gene: TRBV2; abundance: .; CDR3nt: TGTGCCAGCAGTGAAGCGCGTAGGGAGCAGTACTTC; CDR3aa: CASSEARREQYF
len: 13; j_gene: TRBJ1-6; d_gene: .; v_gene: TRBV6-6; abundance: .; CDR3nt: TGTGCCAGCGGGCGGGACGGAAATTCACCCCTCCACTTT; CDR3aa: CASGRDGNSPLHF
len: 19; j_gene: TRBJ2-1; d_gene: TRBD1; v_gene: TRBV7-9; abundance: .; CDR3nt: TGTGCCAGCAGCTTACGGGACAGGGGTTCCGCCGCAGGATACAATGAGCAGTTCTTC; CDR3aa: CASSLRDRGSAAGYNEQFF
len: 14; j_gene: TRBJ2-7; d_gene: TRBD2; v_gene: TRBV4-1; abundance: .; CDR3nt: TGCGCCAGCAGCAGGGGACTAGCGGTCTACGAGCAGTACTTC; CDR3aa: CASSRGLAVYEQYF
len: 12; j_gene: TRBJ1-1; d_gene: TRBD1; v_gene: TRBV2; abundance: .; CDR3nt: TGTGCCACGGGACAGCTTAACACTGAAGCTTTCTTT; CDR3aa: CATGQLNTEAFF
len: 18; j_gene: TRBJ1-5; d_gene: .; v_gene: TRBV23-1; abundance: .; CDR3nt: TGCGCCAGCAGTCAATGGGCCTTCCAGGGGAGTGGCAATCAGCCCCAGCATTTT; CDR3aa: CASSQWAFQGSGNQPQHF
len: 18; j_gene: TRBJ1-5; d_gene: .; v_gene: TRBV27; abundance: .; CDR3nt: TGTGCCAGCAGTTTCCTCCCCCCACATGACTCTAGCAATCAGCCCCAGCATTTT; CDR3aa: CASSFLPPHDSSNQPQHF
len: 15; j_gene: TRBJ2-5; d_gene: TRBD2; v_gene: TRBV5-1; abundance: .; CDR3nt: TGCGCCAGCAGCCGACTAGCGGGGGTTTTAGAGACCCAGTACTTC; CDR3aa: CASSRLAGVLETQYF
len: 13; j_gene: TRBJ2-1; d_gene: .; v_gene: TRBV7-3; abundance: .; CDR3nt: TGTGCCAGCAGCTTCCAGGGGTACGACGAGCAGTTCTTC; CDR3aa: CASSFQGYDEQFF
len: 15; j_gene: TRBJ2-5; d_gene: .; v_gene: TRBV5-1; abundance: .; CDR3nt: TGCGCCAGCAGCTTACAGGCTAGAGGTGGAGAGACCCAGTACTTC; CDR3aa: CASSLQARGGETQYF
len: 14; j_gene: TRBJ1-2; d_gene: .; v_gene: TRBV6-4; abundance: .; CDR3nt: TGTGCCAGCTATCAGGGCGGGCAGGGCGAGGGCTACACCTTC; CDR3aa: CASYQGGQGEGYTF
len: 14; j_gene: TRBJ2-7; d_gene: .; v_gene: TRBV13; abundance: .; CDR3nt: TGTGCCAGCAGCGTCTACCTACAGAATCGCGAGCAGTACTTC; CDR3aa: CASSVYLQNREQYF
len: 13; j_gene: TRBJ1-5; d_gene: .; v_gene: TRBV10-1; abundance: .; CDR3nt: TGCGCCAGCAGTTCCCAGGGTTTCCAGCCCCAGCATTTT; CDR3aa: CASSSQGFQPQHF
len: 13; j_gene: TRBJ1-5; d_gene: .; v_gene: TRBV6-6; abundance: .; CDR3nt: TGTGCCAGCAGTTACTCGAGAGCTCAGCCCCAGCATTTT; CDR3aa: CASSYSRAQPQHF
len: 16; j_gene: TRBJ2-1; d_gene: .; v_gene: TRBV11-2; abundance: .; CDR3nt: TGTGCCAGCAGCTTAGGGAGGGCAGGATTTCTCTATGAGCAGTTCTTC; CDR3aa: CASSLGRAGFLYEQFF
len: 13; j_gene: TRBJ2-2; d_gene: .; v_gene: TRBV9; abundance: .; CDR3nt: TGTGCCAGCAGGAGGACTGACACCGGGGAGCTGTTTTTT; CDR3aa: CASRRTDTGELFF
len: 15; j_gene: TRBJ1-1; d_gene: .; v_gene: TRBV5-1; abundance: once; CDR3nt: TGCGCCAGCAGCTTGGATGGCAGGGCTGGCACTGAAGCTTTCTTT; CDR3aa: CASSLDGRAGTEAFF
len: 16; j_gene: TRBJ2-1; d_gene: .; v_gene: TRBV4-2; abundance: .; CDR3nt: TGTGCCAGCAGCCAATTGGGAGGCAGCTCCTACAATGAGCAGTTCTTC; CDR3aa: CASSQLGGSSYNEQFF
len: 15; j_gene: TRBJ2-7; d_gene: TRBD2; v_gene: TRBV4-2; abundance: .; CDR3nt: TGTGCCAGCAGCCTCCGACTAGCGGGAACCTACGAGCAGTACTTC; CDR3aa: CASSLRLAGTYEQYF
len: 11; j_gene: TRBJ2-7; d_gene: .; v_gene: TRBV28; abundance: .; CDR3nt: TGTGCCAGCAGTCGGGGGTGGGAGCAGTACTTC; CDR3aa: CASSRGWEQYF
len: 13; j_gene: TRBJ2-7; d_gene: TRBD1; v_gene: TRBV2; abundance: .; CDR3nt: TGTGCCAGAAGCGGACAGGGGATGCGCGAGCAGTACTTC; CDR3aa: CARSGQGMREQYF
len: 14; j_gene: TRBJ1-2; d_gene: .; v_gene: TRBV2; abundance: .; CDR3nt: TGTGCCAGCAGTAATGCGGGCGCGAACTATGGCTACACCTTC; CDR3aa: CASSNAGANYGYTF
len: 16; j_gene: TRBJ2-3; d_gene: TRBD2; v_gene: TRBV28; abundance: .; CDR3nt: TGTGCTACCAGGATCGGGACTAGCGGGTTTACAGATACGCAGTATTTT; CDR3aa: CATRIGTSGFTDTQYF
len: 15; j_gene: TRBJ1-2; d_gene: TRBD1; v_gene: TRBV5-4; abundance: .; CDR3nt: TGTGCCAGCAGCTCGTCAGGGACAGGGTATTATGGCTACACCTTC; CDR3aa: CASSSSGTGYYGYTF
len: 16; j_gene: TRBJ2-7; d_gene: .; v_gene: TRBV11-2; abundance: .; CDR3nt: TGTGCCAGCAGCTTAGATATTACAGGGTACTCCTACGAGCAGTACTTC; CDR3aa: CASSLDITGYSYEQYF
len: 11; j_gene: TRBJ2-7; d_gene: .; v_gene: TRBV20-1; abundance: .; CDR3nt: TGCAGTGCCGGGCGATCCTACGAGCAGTACTTC; CDR3aa: CSAGRSYEQYF
len: 13; j_gene: TRBJ1-5; d_gene: .; v_gene: TRBV28; abundance: .; CDR3nt: TGTGCCAGCAGTCTTTATAGCAATCAGCCCCAGCATTTT; CDR3aa: CASSLYSNQPQHF
len: 17; j_gene: TRBJ2-3; d_gene: TRBD2; v_gene: TRBV4-2; abundance: .; CDR3nt: TGTGCCAGCAGCCAAGTAGGAAGCGGGGGGGCTGTCGGTACGCAGTATTTT; CDR3aa: CASSQVGSGGAVGTQYF
len: 16; j_gene: TRBJ2-3; d_gene: TRBD2; v_gene: TRBV7-9; abundance: .; CDR3nt: TGTGCCAGCAGCTTACCTAGCGGGGGGCTGGGAGATACGCAGTATTTT; CDR3aa: CASSLPSGGLGDTQYF
len: 16; j_gene: TRBJ1-2; d_gene: TRBD1; v_gene: TRBV5-4; abundance: .; CDR3nt: TGTGCCAGCAACGTTATCCCGGGACAGACAAACTATGGCTACACCTTC; CDR3aa: CASNVIPGQTNYGYTF
len: 14; j_gene: TRBJ2-7; d_gene: .; v_gene: TRBV9; abundance: .; CDR3nt: TGTGCCAGCAGCGTAGAAACGGGGAGCTACGAGCAGTACTTC; CDR3aa: CASSVETGSYEQYF
len: 16; j_gene: TRBJ1-2; d_gene: .; v_gene: TRBV9; abundance: .; CDR3nt: TGTGCCAGCAGCGTAGGGGCAGGTAGTTCCCGTTATGGCTACACCTTC; CDR3aa: CASSVGAGSSRYGYTF
len: 13; j_gene: TRBJ2-3; d_gene: .; v_gene: TRBV5-1; abundance: .; CDR3nt: TGCGCCAGCAGCATACCCGGGTCGGATACGCAGTATTTT; CDR3aa: CASSIPGSDTQYF
len: 13; j_gene: TRBJ1-1; d_gene: .; v_gene: TRBV6-1; abundance: once; CDR3nt: TGTGCCAGCACAGGACAGCTGAACACTGAAGCTTTCTTT; CDR3aa: CASTGQLNTEAFF
len: 18; j_gene: TRBJ2-5; d_gene: TRBD2; v_gene: TRBV4-1; abundance: .; CDR3nt: TGCGCCAGCAGCCAAATCCCTAGCGGGGGGGCGGGGCAGGAGACCCAGTACTTC; CDR3aa: CASSQIPSGGAGQETQYF
len: 13; j_gene: TRBJ2-3; d_gene: .; v_gene: TRBV7-3; abundance: .; CDR3nt: TGTGCCAGCAGCTCGGCAGGGGCAGATACGCAGTATTTT; CDR3aa: CASSSAGADTQYF
len: 12; j_gene: TRBJ1-2; d_gene: .; v_gene: TRBV6-6; abundance: .; CDR3nt: TGTGCCAGCCGGGGGGTCGGCTATGGCTACACCTTC; CDR3aa: CASRGVGYGYTF
len: 17; j_gene: TRBJ1-3; d_gene: TRBD1; v_gene: TRBV5-4; abundance: .; CDR3nt: TGTGCCAGCAGCTTGGGGACAGGACCTTTCTCTGGAAACACCATATATTTT; CDR3aa: CASSLGTGPFSGNTIYF
len: 13; j_gene: TRBJ2-7; d_gene: .; v_gene: TRBV13; abundance: .; CDR3nt: TGTGCCAGCAGCCTCGGCCCCAGTTACGAGCAGTACTTC; CDR3aa: CASSLGPSYEQYF